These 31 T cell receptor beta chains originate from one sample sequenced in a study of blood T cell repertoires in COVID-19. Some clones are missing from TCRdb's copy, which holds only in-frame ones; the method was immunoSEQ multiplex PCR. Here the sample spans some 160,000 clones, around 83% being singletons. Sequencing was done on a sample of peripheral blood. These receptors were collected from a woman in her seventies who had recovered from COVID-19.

The CDR3 loop is CASSQLAATDTQYF. CDR3 nucleotide sequence: TGTGCCAGCAGCCAATTAGCGGCCACAGATACGCAGTATTTT. V gene TRBV3-1 (or the pseudogene TRBV3-2) combines with J gene TRBJ2-3; tentatively, D is TRBD2 (6 bases). Germline assignment: CDR1 LGHDT and CDR2 YNNKEL (reference sequence). Deletions cut 2 bases from V and 2 bases from J, with 8 bases between. The CDR3 runs to 14 residues.

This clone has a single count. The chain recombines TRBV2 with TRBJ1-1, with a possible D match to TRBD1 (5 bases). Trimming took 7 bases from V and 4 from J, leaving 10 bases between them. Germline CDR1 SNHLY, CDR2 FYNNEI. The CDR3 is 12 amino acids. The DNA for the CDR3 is TGTGCCAGCACCCAAAGGGGCACTGAAGCTTTCTTT. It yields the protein CASTQRGTEAFF.

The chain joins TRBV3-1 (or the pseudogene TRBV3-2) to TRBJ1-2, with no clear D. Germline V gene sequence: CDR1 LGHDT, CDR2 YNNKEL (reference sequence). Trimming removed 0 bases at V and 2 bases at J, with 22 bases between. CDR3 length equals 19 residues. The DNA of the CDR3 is TGTGCCAGCAGCCAAGATTGGTCCCTAACAGAGTCAAGGAACTATGGCTACACCTTC. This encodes CASSQDWSLTESRNYGYTF.

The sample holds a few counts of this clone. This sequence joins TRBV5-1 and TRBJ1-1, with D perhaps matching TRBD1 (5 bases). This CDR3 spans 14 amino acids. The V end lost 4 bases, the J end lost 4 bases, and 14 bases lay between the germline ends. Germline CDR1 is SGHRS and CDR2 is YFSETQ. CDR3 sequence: CASSPPSGGTEAFF. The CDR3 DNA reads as TGCGCCAGCAGCCCCCCCTCCGGGGGCACTGAAGCTTTCTTT.

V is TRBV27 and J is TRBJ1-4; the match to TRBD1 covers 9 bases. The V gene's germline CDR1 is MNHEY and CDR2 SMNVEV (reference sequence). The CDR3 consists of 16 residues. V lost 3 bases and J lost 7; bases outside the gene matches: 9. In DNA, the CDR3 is TGTGCCAGCAGTTTGGCCCCACAGGGGGCGGGTGAAAAACTGTTTTTT. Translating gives CASSLAPQGAGEKLFF.

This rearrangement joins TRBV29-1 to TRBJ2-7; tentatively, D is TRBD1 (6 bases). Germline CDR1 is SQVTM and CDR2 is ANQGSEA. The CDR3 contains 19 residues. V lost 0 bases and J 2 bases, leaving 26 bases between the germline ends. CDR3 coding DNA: TGCAGCGTTGAAGATGAGGGGGTACCAGGGGCGCCGGGACCCTACGAGCAGTACTTC. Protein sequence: CSVEDEGVPGAPGPYEQYF.

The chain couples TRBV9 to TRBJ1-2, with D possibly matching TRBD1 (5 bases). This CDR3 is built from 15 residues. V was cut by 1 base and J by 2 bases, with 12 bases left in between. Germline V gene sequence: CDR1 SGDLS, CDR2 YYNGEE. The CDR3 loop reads CASSVRLGGNYGYTF. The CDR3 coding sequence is TGTGCCAGCAGCGTAAGGTTGGGGGGAAACTATGGCTACACCTTC.

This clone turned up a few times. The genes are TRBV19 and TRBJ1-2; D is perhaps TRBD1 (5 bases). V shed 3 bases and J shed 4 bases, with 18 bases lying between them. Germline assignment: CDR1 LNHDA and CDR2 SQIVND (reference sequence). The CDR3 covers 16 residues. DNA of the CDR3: TGTGCCAGTAGTATGTTGACAGCCCCCTTGGGCTATGGCTACACCTTC. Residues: CASSMLTAPLGYGYTF.

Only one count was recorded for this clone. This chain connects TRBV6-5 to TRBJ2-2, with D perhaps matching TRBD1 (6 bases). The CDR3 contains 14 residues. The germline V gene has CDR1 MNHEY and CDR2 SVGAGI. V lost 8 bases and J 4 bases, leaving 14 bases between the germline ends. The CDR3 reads CASGNRAGTGELFF. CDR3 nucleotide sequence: TGTGCCAGCGGCAACAGGGCCGGCACCGGGGAGCTGTTTTTT.

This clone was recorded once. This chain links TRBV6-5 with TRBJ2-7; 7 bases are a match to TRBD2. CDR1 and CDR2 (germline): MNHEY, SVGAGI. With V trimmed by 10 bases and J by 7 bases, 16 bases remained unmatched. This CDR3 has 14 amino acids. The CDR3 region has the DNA TGTGCCACCAAACGGGGGGACTCTATACGGGAGCAGTACTTC. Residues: CATKRGDSIREQYF.

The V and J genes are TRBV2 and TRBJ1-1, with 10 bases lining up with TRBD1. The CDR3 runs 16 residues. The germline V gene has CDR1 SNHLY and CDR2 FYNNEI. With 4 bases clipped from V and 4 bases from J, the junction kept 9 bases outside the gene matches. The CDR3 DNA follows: TGTGCCAGCAGTGGGCGGGGACAGGGGTCTATCACTGAAGCTTTCTTT. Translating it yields CASSGRGQGSITEAFF.

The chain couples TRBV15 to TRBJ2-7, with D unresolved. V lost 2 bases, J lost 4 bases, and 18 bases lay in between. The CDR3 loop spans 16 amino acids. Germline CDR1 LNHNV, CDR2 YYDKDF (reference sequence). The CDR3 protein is CATSRRKLPYGYEQYF. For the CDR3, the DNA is TGTGCCACCAGCAGACGGAAGTTACCCTACGGGTACGAGCAGTACTTC. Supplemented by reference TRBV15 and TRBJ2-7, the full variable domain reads DAMVIQNPRYQVTQFGKPVTLSCSQTLNHNVMYWYQQKSSQAPKLLFHYYDKDFNNEADTPDNFQSRRPNTSFCFLDIRSPGLGDTAMYLCATSRRKLPYGYEQYFGPGTRLTVT.

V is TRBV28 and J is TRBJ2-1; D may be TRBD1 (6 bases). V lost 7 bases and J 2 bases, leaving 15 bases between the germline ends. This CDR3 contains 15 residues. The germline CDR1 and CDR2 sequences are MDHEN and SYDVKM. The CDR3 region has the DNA TGTGCCAGCACCGCCGGGACACCTACCTACAATGAGCAGTTCTTC. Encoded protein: CASTAGTPTYNEQFF.

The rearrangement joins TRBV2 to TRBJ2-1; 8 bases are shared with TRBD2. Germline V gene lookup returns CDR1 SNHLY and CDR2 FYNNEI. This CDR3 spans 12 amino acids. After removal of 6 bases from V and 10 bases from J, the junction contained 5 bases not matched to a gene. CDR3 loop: CASSNQRGEQFF. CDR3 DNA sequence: TGTGCCAGCAGCAATCAGCGGGGGGAGCAGTTCTTC.

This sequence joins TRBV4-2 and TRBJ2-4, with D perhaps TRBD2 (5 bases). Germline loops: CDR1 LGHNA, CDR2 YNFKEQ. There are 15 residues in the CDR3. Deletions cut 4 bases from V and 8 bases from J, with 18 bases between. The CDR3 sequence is CASSRGTPGLDIQYF. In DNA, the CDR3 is TGTGCCAGCAGCCGTGGTACCCCGGGGTTGGACATTCAGTACTTC.

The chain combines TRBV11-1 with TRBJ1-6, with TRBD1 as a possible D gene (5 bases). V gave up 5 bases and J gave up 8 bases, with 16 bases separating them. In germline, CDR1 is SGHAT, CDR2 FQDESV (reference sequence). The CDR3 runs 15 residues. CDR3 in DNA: TGTGCCAGCAGCCCGCGCGGGACGGTAGATTCACCCCTCCACTTT. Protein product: CASSPRGTVDSPLHF.

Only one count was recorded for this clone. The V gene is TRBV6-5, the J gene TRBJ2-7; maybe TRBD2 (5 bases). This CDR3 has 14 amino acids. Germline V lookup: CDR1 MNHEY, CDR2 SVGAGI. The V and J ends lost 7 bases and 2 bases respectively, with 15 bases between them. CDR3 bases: TGTGCCAGCATGGTCCTCCCGGGAACCTACGAGCAGTACTTC. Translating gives CASMVLPGTYEQYF.

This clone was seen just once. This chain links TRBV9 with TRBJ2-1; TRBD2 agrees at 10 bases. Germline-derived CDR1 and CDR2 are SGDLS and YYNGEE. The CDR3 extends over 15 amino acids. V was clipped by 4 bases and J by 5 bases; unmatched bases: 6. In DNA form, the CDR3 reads TGTGCCAGCAGCCCGCGGACTAGCGGAAACAATGAGCAGTTCTTC. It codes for CASSPRTSGNNEQFF.

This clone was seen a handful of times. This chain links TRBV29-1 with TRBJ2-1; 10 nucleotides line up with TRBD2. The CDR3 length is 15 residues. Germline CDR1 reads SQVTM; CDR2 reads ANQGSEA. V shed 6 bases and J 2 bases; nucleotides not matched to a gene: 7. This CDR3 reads CSVPRTSGTYNEQFF. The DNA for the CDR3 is TGCAGCGTCCCCCGGACTAGCGGCACCTACAATGAGCAGTTCTTC.

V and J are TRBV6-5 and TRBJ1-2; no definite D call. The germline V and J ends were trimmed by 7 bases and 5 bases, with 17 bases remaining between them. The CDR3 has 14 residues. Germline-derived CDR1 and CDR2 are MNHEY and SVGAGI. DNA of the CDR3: TGTGCCAGCACCACCGGGCCCTGGGAGTATGGCTACACCTTC. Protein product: CASTTGPWEYGYTF.

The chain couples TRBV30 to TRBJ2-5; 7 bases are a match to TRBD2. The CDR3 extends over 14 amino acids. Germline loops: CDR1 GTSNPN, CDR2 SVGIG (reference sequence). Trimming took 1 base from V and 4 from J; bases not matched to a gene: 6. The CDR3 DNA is TGTGCCTGGAGTGAGGGGTCGGGGGGAGAGACCCAGTACTTC. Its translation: CAWSEGSGGETQYF.

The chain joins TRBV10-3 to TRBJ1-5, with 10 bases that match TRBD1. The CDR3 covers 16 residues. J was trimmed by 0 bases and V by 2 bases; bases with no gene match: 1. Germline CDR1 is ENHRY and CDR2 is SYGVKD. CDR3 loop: CAISEGQGGSNQPQHF. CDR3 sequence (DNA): TGTGCCATCAGTGAGGGACAGGGGGGTAGCAATCAGCCCCAGCATTTT.

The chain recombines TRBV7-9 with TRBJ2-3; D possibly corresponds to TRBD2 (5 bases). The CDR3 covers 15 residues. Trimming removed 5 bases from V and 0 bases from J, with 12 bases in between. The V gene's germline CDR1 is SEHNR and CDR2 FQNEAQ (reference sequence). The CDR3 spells CASSRSGPSTDTQYF. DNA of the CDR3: TGTGCCAGCAGCCGGAGCGGCCCCAGCACAGATACGCAGTATTTT.

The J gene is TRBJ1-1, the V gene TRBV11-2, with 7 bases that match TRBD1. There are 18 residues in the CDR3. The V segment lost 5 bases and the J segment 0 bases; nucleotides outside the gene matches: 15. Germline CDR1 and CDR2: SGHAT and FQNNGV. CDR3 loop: CASSLMGDSHALNTEAFF. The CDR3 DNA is TGTGCCAGCAGCCTAATGGGGGACAGCCACGCATTGAACACTGAAGCTTTCTTT.

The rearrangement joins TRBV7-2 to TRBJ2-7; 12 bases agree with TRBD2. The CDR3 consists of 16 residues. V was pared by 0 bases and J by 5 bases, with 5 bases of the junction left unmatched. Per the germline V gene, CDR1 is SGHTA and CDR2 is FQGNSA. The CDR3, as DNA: TGTGCCAGCAGCTTAGCTCGACTAGCGGGGGCCGACGAGCAGTACTTC. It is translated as CASSLARLAGADEQYF.

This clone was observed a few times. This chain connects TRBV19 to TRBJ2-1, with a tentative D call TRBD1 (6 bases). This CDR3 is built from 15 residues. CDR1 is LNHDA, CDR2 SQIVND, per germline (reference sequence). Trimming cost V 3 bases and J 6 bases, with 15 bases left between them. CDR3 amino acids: CASSMGPRGSNEQFF. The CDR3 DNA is TGTGCCAGTAGTATGGGCCCAAGGGGGAGCAATGAGCAGTTCTTC.

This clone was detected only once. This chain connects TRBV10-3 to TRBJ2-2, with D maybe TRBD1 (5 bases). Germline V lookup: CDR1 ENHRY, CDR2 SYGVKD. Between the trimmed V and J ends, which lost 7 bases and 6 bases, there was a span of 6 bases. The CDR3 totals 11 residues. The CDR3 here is CAIKGSGELFF. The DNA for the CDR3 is TGTGCCATCAAGGGGTCCGGGGAGCTGTTTTTT.

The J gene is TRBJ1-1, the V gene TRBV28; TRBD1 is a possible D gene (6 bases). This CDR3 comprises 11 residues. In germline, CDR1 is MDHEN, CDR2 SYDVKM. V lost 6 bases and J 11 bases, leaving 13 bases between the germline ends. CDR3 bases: TGTGCCAGCAGACGGACAGCCGCGGCTTTCTTT. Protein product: CASRRTAAAFF.

The DNA of the CDR3 is TGTGCCATCAGTGATGTGGGTGCGGAGGATACGCAGTATTTT. Translation: CAISDVGAEDTQYF. This chain connects TRBV10-3 to TRBJ2-3; D call uncertain. The CDR3 has 14 residues. Germline V gives CDR1 ENHRY, CDR2 SYGVKD. The V end was cut by 3 bases, the J end by 6 bases, with 13 bases between.

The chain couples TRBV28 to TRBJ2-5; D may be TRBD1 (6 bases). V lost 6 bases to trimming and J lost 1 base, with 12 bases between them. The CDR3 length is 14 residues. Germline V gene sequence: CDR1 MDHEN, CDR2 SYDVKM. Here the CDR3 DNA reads TGTGCCAGCAGCCAGGGGACCCCCCAAGAGACCCAGTACTTC. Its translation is CASSQGTPQETQYF.

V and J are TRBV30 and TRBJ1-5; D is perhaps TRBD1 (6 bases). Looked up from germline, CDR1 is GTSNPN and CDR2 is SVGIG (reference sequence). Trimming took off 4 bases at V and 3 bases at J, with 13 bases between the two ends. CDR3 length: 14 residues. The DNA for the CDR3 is TGTGCCTGGAACAGAGGGGGAAACAATCAGCCCCAGCATTTT. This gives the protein CAWNRGGNNQPQHF.